This passage covers 18 T cell receptor beta chains from one sample sequenced in a study of blood T cell repertoires in COVID-19. Here immunoSEQ multiplex PCR was the method, and the copy in TCRdb shows in-frame clones only, minus some. The sample yields 71,000 or so clones, about 80% seen once. Sequencing used peripheral blood. The receptor set was obtained from a man in his fifties with acute or convalescent COVID-19.

This clone was counted only a few times. The genes are TRBV6-2 or TRBV6-3 and TRBJ1-1; D is unresolved. V dropped 5 bases and J dropped 4 bases, with 11 bases sitting between them. There are 13 residues in the CDR3. CDR1 is MNHEY, CDR2 SVGEGT, per germline. The CDR3 reads CASSLLPGTEAFF. CDR3 in DNA: TGTGCCAGCAGTCTCCTCCCGGGCACTGAAGCTTTCTTT.

J is TRBJ1-1 and V is TRBV7-3; D is perhaps TRBD1 (6 bases). The germline V gene has CDR1 SGHTA and CDR2 FQGTGA. The CDR3 runs to 13 residues. Trimming stripped 5 bases from V and 6 bases from J, with 13 bases between. Here the CDR3 DNA reads TGTGCCAGCAGCGACCCACAGGGACCTGAAGCTTTCTTT. Its translation: CASSDPQGPEAFF.

V usage is TRBV4-2 and J usage is TRBJ2-7, with D unresolved. Germline assignment: CDR1 LGHNA and CDR2 YNFKEQ. Trimming stripped 0 bases from V and 6 bases from J, with 12 bases between. The length of the CDR3 is 14 residues. CDR3: CASSQDVWQIEQYF. DNA of the CDR3: TGTGCCAGCAGCCAAGATGTGTGGCAGATCGAGCAGTACTTC.

The chain joins TRBV5-6 to TRBJ1-6; maybe TRBD1 (6 bases). V lost 0 bases, J lost 3 bases, and 7 bases lay in between. CDR3 length: 15 residues. Germline CDR1 reads SGHDT; CDR2 reads YYEEEE. For the CDR3, the DNA is TGTGCCAGCAGCTTGGGGACAGACTATAATTCACCCCTCCACTTT. It encodes CASSLGTDYNSPLHF.

This clone showed up just once. The chain uses TRBV23-1 and TRBJ2-7, with 10 bases matching TRBD2. TRBV23-1 is an open reading frame, and its role is uncertain. After removal of 1 base from V and 1 base from J, the junction contained 16 bases not matched to a gene. The CDR3 has 20 amino acids. As DNA, the CDR3 is TGCGCCAGCAGTCAATTCCGGAGCCATTCACTAGCGGGGTCTTCCTACGAGCAGTACTTC. Protein product: CASSQFRSHSLAGSSYEQYF.

J is TRBJ1-4 and V is TRBV19; D is possibly TRBD1 (5 bases). CDR3 length: 16 residues. Germline values: CDR1 LNHDA, CDR2 SQIVND (reference sequence). V was clipped by 5 bases and J by 8 bases, with 21 bases between them. The DNA of the CDR3 is TGTGCCAGTAGTGAACCCAGGAGCAGGGATGGGGAAAAACTGTTTTTT. Translated, it gives CASSEPRSRDGEKLFF.

This chain uses TRBV7-7 with TRBJ2-5; 8 bases map to TRBD2. Unmatched junction bases numbered 3, after V lost 5 bases and J lost 1 base. CDR1 and CDR2 from the germline V gene are SSHAT and FNYEAQ (reference sequence). This CDR3 is 14 amino acids long. The CDR3 reads CASSRGLAQETQYF. The CDR3 DNA is TGTGCCAGCAGCCGCGGACTAGCCCAAGAGACCCAGTACTTC.

The V and J genes are TRBV10-3 and TRBJ1-1, with a possible D match to TRBD1 (6 bases). The CDR3 runs 17 residues. Trimming removed 5 bases at V and 1 base at J, with 20 bases between. Per the germline V gene, CDR1 is ENHRY and CDR2 is SYGVKD. CDR3 DNA: TGTGCCATCAGTATCCGGACAGTCGCCTCGGGGAACACTGAAGCTTTCTTT. Its translation is CAISIRTVASGNTEAFF.

The rearrangement links TRBV7-2 to TRBJ2-7; D perhaps matches TRBD1 (6 bases). This CDR3 has 15 amino acids. Germline assignment: CDR1 SGHTA and CDR2 FQGNSA. Trimming pared 3 bases from V and 2 bases from J, leaving 14 bases between. The CDR3 DNA sequence: TGTGCCAGCAGCTTGTCTGGGGGCAAGCCCTACGAGCAGTACTTC. Translated, it gives CASSLSGGKPYEQYF.

The CDR3 bases are TGTGCCAGCAGGTGGGACAGGGCCGGTGAAAAACTGTTTTTT. Its protein product is CASRWDRAGEKLFF. The rearrangement joins TRBV6-5 to TRBJ1-4; TRBD1 matches 9 bases. The germline CDR1 and CDR2 sequences are MNHEY and SVGAGI. The V gene end was trimmed by 6 bases and the J gene end by 7 bases; junction bases not matched to a gene: 6. The CDR3 contains 14 residues.

The chain uses TRBV4-2 and TRBJ2-7; the match to TRBD2 covers 7 bases. Unmatched junction bases numbered 10, after V lost 1 base and J lost 7 bases. The germline CDR1 and CDR2 sequences are LGHNA and YNFKEQ. This CDR3 is built from 15 residues. CDR3 DNA sequence: TGTGCCAGCAGCCAAGCGAGCGGGACCTTTAAGGAGCAGTACTTC. Translated, it gives CASSQASGTFKEQYF.

The genes are TRBV5-4 and TRBJ2-1; TRBD2 agrees at 9 bases. Germline V CDR1 and CDR2: SGHNT, YYREEE (reference sequence). CDR3 length: 14 amino acids. The J segment lost 9 bases and the V segment lost 0 bases, leaving 4 bases of the junction unmatched. CDR3: CASSLGGGEVEQFF. The CDR3 coding sequence is TGTGCCAGCAGCTTGGGCGGGGGGGAAGTTGAGCAGTTCTTC.

J is TRBJ1-3 and V is TRBV7-2; TRBD1 might be the D (6 bases). Germline CDR1 SGHTA, CDR2 FQGNSA. Deletions cut 4 bases from V and 1 base from J, with 20 bases between. This CDR3 is built from 18 residues. CDR3 loop: CASSSGGAGVLSGNTIYF. CDR3 nucleotides: TGTGCCAGCAGCTCGGGGGGGGCAGGGGTGTTATCTGGAAACACCATATATTTT.

The gene calls are TRBV6-2 or TRBV6-3 and TRBJ1-5, with TRBD1 as a possible D gene (5 bases). Germline V gene lookup returns CDR1 MNHEY and CDR2 SVGEGT. The CDR3 covers 15 residues. V was clipped by 5 bases and J by 4 bases, with 15 bases between them. CDR3 coding DNA: TGTGCCAGCAGTCCCCCGGGACTTTTAAATCAGCCCCAGCATTTT. It is translated as CASSPPGLLNQPQHF.

Of note for this clone: A junction end diverges from the germline sequence, so it may reflect a read error. The J gene is TRBJ2-4, the V gene TRBV5-6; 9 bases map to TRBD1. This CDR3 contains 15 residues. Germline CDR1 and CDR2: SGHDT and YYEEEE. The CDR3 nucleotides are TGTGCCAGCAGTTTGGGACAGGGAGCCAAAAACATTCAGTACTTC. This sequence encodes CASSLGQGAKNIQYF.

This sequence joins TRBV3-1 (or the pseudogene TRBV3-2) and TRBJ2-5; no clear D gene. V was trimmed by 6 bases and J by 8 bases, leaving 16 bases between them. CDR3 length: 13 residues. CDR1 LGHDT and CDR2 YNNKEL come from the germline V gene (reference sequence). This CDR3 is CASSPGSPYTQYF. For the CDR3, the DNA is TGTGCCAGCAGTCCCGGGTCTCCCTATACCCAGTACTTC.

CDR3 DNA: TGCGCCAGCAGCTTGTTAGGACACGGGAACACTGAAGCTTTCTTT. This codes for CASSLLGHGNTEAFF. The chain employs TRBV5-1 and TRBJ1-1; D perhaps matches TRBD1 (5 bases). The CDR3 runs to 15 residues. Germline loops: CDR1 SGHRS, CDR2 YFSETQ. With 1 base removed from V and 1 base from J, the gap between germline ends came to 11 bases.

The chain employs TRBV7-8 and TRBJ2-5; D remains unclear. Per germline, CDR1 SGHVS and CDR2 FQNEAQ. The ends were cut back, 3 bases at V and 0 bases at J, with 2 bases in the middle. This CDR3 region has 12 residues. CDR3 coding DNA: TGTGCCAGCAGCTTCAACCAAGAGACCCAGTACTTC. Protein: CASSFNQETQYF. Full variable domain (rest looked up from reference TRBV7-8 and TRBJ2-5): GAGVSQSPRYKVAKRGQDVALRCDPISGHVSLFWYQQALGQGPEFLTYFQNEAQLDKSGLPSDRFFAERPEGSVSTLKIQRTQQEDSAVYLCASSFNQETQYFGPGTRLLVL.